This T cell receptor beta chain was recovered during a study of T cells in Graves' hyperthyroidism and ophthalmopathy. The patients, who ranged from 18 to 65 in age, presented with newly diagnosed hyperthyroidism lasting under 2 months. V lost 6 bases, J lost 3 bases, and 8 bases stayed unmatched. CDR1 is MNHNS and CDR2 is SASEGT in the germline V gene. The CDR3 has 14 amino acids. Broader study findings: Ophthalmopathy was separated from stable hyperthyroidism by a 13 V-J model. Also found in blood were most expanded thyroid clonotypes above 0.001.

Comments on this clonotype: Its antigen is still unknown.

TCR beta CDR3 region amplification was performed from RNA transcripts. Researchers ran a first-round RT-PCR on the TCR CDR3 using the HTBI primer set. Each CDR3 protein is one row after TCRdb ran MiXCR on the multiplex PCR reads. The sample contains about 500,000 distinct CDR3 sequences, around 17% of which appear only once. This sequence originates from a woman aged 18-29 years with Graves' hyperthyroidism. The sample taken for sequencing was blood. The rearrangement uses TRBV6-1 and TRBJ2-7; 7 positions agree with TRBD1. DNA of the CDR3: TGTGCCAGCAGAAAGACGGGACAGTTCTACGAGCAGTACTTC. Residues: CASRKTGQFYEQYF.